The 21 T cell receptor beta chains reported below all come from one sample, sequenced in a study of regulatory T cells in long-lasting Graves disease. Indicated time point: newly diagnosed GD, antithyroid drugs for less than 3 months. Scientists built the TCR library using RNA that was extracted from PBMCs. According to the study, TCR beta libraries were built with iRepertoire HTBI primers and CDR3-region Arm-PCR. TCRdb itself ran the multiplex PCR reads through MiXCR, one entry per CDR3 protein. The table lists fewer than 350,000 distinct CDR3 sequences, 15% to 20% of them singletons. The input for sequencing was peripheral blood mononuclear cells (PBMCs), taken at new diagnosis, from a patient treated with antithyroid drugs. These receptors were taken from a female donor with Graves disease.

This clonotype has a count of ten or more. The chain employs TRBV19 and TRBJ2-1; D possibly uses TRBD1 or TRBD2 (6 bases each). The V end lost 3 bases, the J end lost 4 bases, and 16 bases lay between the germline ends. CDR1 is LNHDA, CDR2 SQIVND, per germline (reference sequence). The CDR3 has 16 residues. The CDR3 nucleotides read TGTGCCAGTAGTATCGGGCGGCGCGGGACATACAATGAGCAGTTCTTC. This translates into CASSIGRRGTYNEQFF.

This chain joins TRBV6-2 or TRBV6-3 and TRBJ1-3; the match to TRBD1 covers 7 bases. Germline V gene sequence: CDR1 MNHEY, CDR2 SVGEGT. The CDR3 is made up of 14 amino acids. The V segment lost 6 bases and the J segment 4 bases; nucleotides outside the gene matches: 6. CDR3 coding DNA: TGTGCCAGCAGACCGACAGGGCGGGGAAACACCATATATTTT. Protein sequence: CASRPTGRGNTIYF.

In its sample, this clonotype was seen many times. The chain combines TRBV29-1 with TRBJ2-5; D not certain. CDR3 length: 12 residues. Trimming took 5 bases from V and 5 from J, leaving 12 bases between them. Germline CDR1 reads SQVTM; CDR2 reads ANQGSEA. In DNA form, the CDR3 reads TGCAGCGTTTTACCAGGCCGGGAGACCCAGTACTTC. Translating it yields CSVLPGRETQYF.

This clonotype was seen only a few times. This chain joins TRBV4-1 and TRBJ2-7; tentatively, D is TRBD1 (5 bases). The CDR3 is 14 residues long. Trimming left V 0 bases short and J 3 bases short, with 9 bases between. Germline CDR1 reads MGHRA; CDR2 reads YSYEKL. CDR3 sequence: CASSQDGAVYEQYF. As DNA, the CDR3 is TGCGCCAGCAGCCAAGATGGGGCGGTCTACGAGCAGTACTTC.

This clonotype was detected many times. The genes are TRBV12-3 or TRBV12-4 and TRBJ2-1; 12 positions agree with TRBD2. J was trimmed by 6 bases and V by 4 bases; bases with no gene match: 10. There are 17 residues in the CDR3. The DNA for the CDR3 is TGTGCCAGCAGTTCCAGACTAGCGGGAGTAGGGAGCAATGAGCAGTTCTTC. This gives the protein CASSSRLAGVGSNEQFF.

This clonotype was detected ten times or more. The V and J genes are TRBV27 and TRBJ2-2, with 12 bases fitting TRBD2. Unmatched junction bases numbered 8, after V lost 2 bases and J lost 7 bases. The CDR3 contains 17 residues. The germline V gene encodes CDR1 MNHEY and CDR2 SMNVEV (reference sequence). The CDR3 sequence: CASSLNNLAGGSGELFF. Written as DNA, the CDR3 is TGTGCCAGCAGTTTAAATAATCTAGCGGGAGGGAGCGGGGAGCTGTTTTTT.

This clonotype was counted ten times or more. The rearrangement uses TRBV11-3 and TRBJ2-1; 7 bases are shared with TRBD2. The junction had 9 bases not matched to a gene; V was cut back by 4 bases and J by 0 bases. The CDR3 has 17 amino acids. From germline, CDR1 is SGHNT and CDR2 YENEEA. The DNA for the CDR3 is TGTGCCAGCAGCTATGACTCCGGGGGGAGCTCCTACAATGAGCAGTTCTTC. Amino acid sequence: CASSYDSGGSSYNEQFF.

This clonotype was seen repeatedly, ten times or more. The chain couples TRBV15 to TRBJ1-2, with 8 bases fitting TRBD1. Trimming took 9 bases from V and 2 from J; bases not matched to a gene: 5. Per the germline V gene, CDR1 is LNHNV and CDR2 is YYDKDF (reference sequence). This CDR3 has 13 residues. CDR3 residues: CATSRQGNYGYTF. The CDR3 DNA reads as TGTGCCACGAGTCGACAGGGGAACTATGGCTACACCTTC. Together with reference TRBV15 and TRBJ1-2, the CDR3 gives the full variable domain: DAMVIQNPRYQVTQFGKPVTLSCSQTLNHNVMYWYQQKSSQAPKLLFHYYDKDFNNEADTPDNFQSRRPNTSFCFLDIRSPGLGDTAMYLCATSRQGNYGYTFGSGTRLTVV.

This clonotype has a count of ten or more. The rearrangement joins TRBV3-1 to TRBJ1-1; tentative D call: TRBD1 (6 bases). Trimming pared 3 bases from V and 11 bases from J, leaving 28 bases between. CDR1 is LGHDT, CDR2 YNNKEL, per germline (reference sequence). There are 17 residues in the CDR3. CDR3 DNA sequence: TGTGCCAGCAGCCAGAGAGGGCGAGGCAGTACGGGGGGGGGCGCTTTCTTT. Its protein is CASSQRGRGSTGGGAFF.

This clonotype was picked up many times. J is TRBJ2-1 and V is TRBV27, with 15 bases that match TRBD2. The length of the CDR3 is 15 residues. In germline, CDR1 is MNHEY, CDR2 SMNVEV (reference sequence). With V trimmed by 3 bases and J by 9 bases, 3 bases remained unmatched. The CDR3 nucleotides are TGTGCCAGCAGTTTTGGGACTAGCGGGAGGTCTGAGCAGTTCTTC. Protein: CASSFGTSGRSEQFF.

This clonotype has only a few counts. This chain links TRBV4-1 with TRBJ1-2; perhaps TRBD1 as D (5 bases). This CDR3 has 15 residues. Looked up from germline, CDR1 is MGHRA and CDR2 is YSYEKL. The V end was cut by 3 bases, the J end by 5 bases, with 16 bases between. The CDR3 spells CASSHPGRGLYGYTF. The CDR3 DNA reads TGCGCCAGCAGCCACCCCGGGAGGGGCTTGTATGGCTACACCTTC.

The V and J genes are TRBV4-2 and TRBJ2-7, with D unresolved. CDR3 size: 14 residues. V gave up 0 bases and J gave up 0 bases, with 6 bases separating them. Germline CDR1 reads LGHNA; CDR2 reads YNFKEQ. Here the CDR3 DNA reads TGTGCCAGCAGCCAAGACCGAAGCTCCTACGAGCAGTACTTC. Its translation is CASSQDRSSYEQYF.

This clonotype was observed at least ten times. The chain has TRBV6-5 and TRBJ2-3; tentative D call: TRBD2 (6 bases). Germline V gene sequence: CDR1 MNHEY, CDR2 SVGAGI. The length of the CDR3 is 15 residues. Trimming took 2 bases from V and 0 from J, leaving 9 bases between them. The CDR3 sequence: CASSYGGVSTDTQYF. The CDR3, as DNA: TGTGCCAGCAGTTACGGCGGGGTTAGCACAGATACGCAGTATTTT.

Here the CDR3 DNA reads TGCGCCAGCACCCCGACTAGCGGGAGTGGAAATGAGCAGTTCTTC. Residues: CASTPTSGSGNEQFF. The genes are TRBV4-1 and TRBJ2-1; 12 bases line up with TRBD2. The CDR3 contains 15 residues. The junction had 8 bases not matched to a gene; V was cut back by 7 bases and J by 7 bases. CDR1 and CDR2 from the germline V gene are MGHRA and YSYEKL.

This chain connects TRBV5-1 to TRBJ2-4; TRBD1 matches 7 bases. The better agreement between TRBJ2-5 and the DNA end casts doubt on the J call. CDR3 length: 14 residues. Germline V lookup: CDR1 SGHRS, CDR2 YFSETQ. The CDR3 loop is CASSLGDSEGTQYF. The CDR3 DNA reads as TGCGCCAGCAGCTTGGGGGACAGCGAAGGGACCCAGTACTTC.

This clonotype was recorded a few times. The CDR3: CASSFPTDHTEAFF. The DNA for the CDR3 is TGTGCCAGCAGCTTCCCGACAGACCACACTGAAGCTTTCTTT. The gene calls are TRBV11-2 and TRBJ1-1; D perhaps matches TRBD1 (5 bases). The V end was cut by 3 bases, the J end by 3 bases, with 11 bases between. The V gene's germline CDR1 is SGHAT and CDR2 FQNNGV. This CDR3 spans 14 amino acids.

This clonotype was seen many times. The chain joins TRBV20-1 to TRBJ2-1, with D unresolved. The CDR3 has 14 amino acids. CDR1 is DFQATT and CDR2 is SNEGSKA in the germline V gene (reference sequence). V lost 3 bases and J 2 bases, leaving 11 bases between the germline ends. The CDR3 nucleotides read TGCAGTGCTAGTGAGTCGCGGACCTACAATGAGCAGTTCTTC. Encoded protein: CSASESRTYNEQFF.

The sample holds a few counts of this clonotype. The chain has TRBV19 and TRBJ2-1, with unresolved D. V shed 1 base and J shed 13 bases, with 14 bases lying between them. The CDR3 has 13 amino acids. Per germline, CDR1 LNHDA and CDR2 SQIVND (reference sequence). Written as DNA, the CDR3 is TGTGCCAGTAGTATAGTCCTTAGCCTTCCCCAGTTCTTC. Protein product: CASSIVLSLPQFF. The complete variable domain, with remaining parts taken from reference TRBV19 and TRBJ2-1, reads DGGITQSPKYLFRKEGQNVTLSCEQNLNHDAMYWYRQDPGQGLRLIYYSQIVNDFQKGDIAEGYSVSREKKESFPLTVTSAQKNPTAFYLCASSIVLSLPQFFGPGTRLTVL.

Comments on this clonotype: Only one base separates this from a far larger clonotype, so it likely reflects a read error. The chain combines TRBV30 with TRBJ2-3; tentatively, D is TRBD2 (6 bases). Germline V gives CDR1 GTSNPN, CDR2 SVGIG (reference sequence). The CDR3 extends over 13 amino acids. The DNA of the CDR3 is TGTGCCTGGAGTGTCAGTGGAGGGACTGAAGCTTCCTTT. Residues: CAWSVSGGTEASF.

Comments on this clonotype: It may be a read error: a sequence one base away is much more abundant. Likely a read error: the CDR3 ends without its conserved phenylalanine or tryptophan. This chain connects TRBV11-2 to TRBJ1-1, with D tentatively TRBD1 (5 bases). Per germline, CDR1 SGHAT and CDR2 FQNNGV. This CDR3 is 13 amino acids long. Deletions cut 2 bases from V and 6 bases from J, with 10 bases between. The CDR3 nucleotides read TGTGCCAGCAGCTTATGGGACCCTTCTGAAGCTTTCTCT. The encoded protein is CASSLWDPSEAFS.

This clonotype was observed a handful of times. The V call is TRBV19, the J call TRBJ2-1; D may be TRBD1 (6 bases). V lost 4 bases to trimming and J lost 2 bases, with 12 bases between them. This CDR3 spans 15 amino acids. Looked up from germline, CDR1 is LNHDA and CDR2 is SQIVND (reference sequence). CDR3 DNA sequence: TGTGCCAGTAGTAGGGGACAATTTACCTACAATGAGCAGTTCTTC. Protein sequence: CASSRGQFTYNEQFF.